The clone carrying this T cell receptor beta chain was counted a single time. The antigen remains unidentified. This specimen belongs to a study of cytomegalovirus exposure and HLA in healthy donors. About the research overall: A data release that came early held tens of millions of unique TCRs from HLA-typed donors.

Use of 60 Vbeta and 13 Jbeta primers characterized the PCR. The repertoire was sequenced with immunoSEQ multiplex PCR; TCRdb's copy has only in-frame clones and lacks some. This sample has some 140,000 clones, with 79% found just once. Overall study findings and caveats: Segments of the TCR beta V type were, in most cases, productive about 87% or about 30% of the time in an earlier analysis. Per a later analysis, HLA-associated TCR beta chains showed more clonal expansion than other, equally common TCR beta chains.

Sequenced input: PBMCs. This clonotype was obtained from a man between 18 and 35 years old in good health and CMV-seronegative.

The CDR3 loop reads CASSGPLGTGQETQYF. The CDR3 DNA follows: TGTGCCAGCAGTGGTCCCCTGGGGACAGGGCAGGAGACCCAGTACTTC. The genes are TRBV6-1 and TRBJ2-5, with 9 bases that match TRBD1. Trimming cost V 4 bases and J 5 bases; bases outside gene matches: 11. CDR3 length equals 16 residues. Germline V gene data show CDR1 as MNHNS and CDR2 as SASEGT.